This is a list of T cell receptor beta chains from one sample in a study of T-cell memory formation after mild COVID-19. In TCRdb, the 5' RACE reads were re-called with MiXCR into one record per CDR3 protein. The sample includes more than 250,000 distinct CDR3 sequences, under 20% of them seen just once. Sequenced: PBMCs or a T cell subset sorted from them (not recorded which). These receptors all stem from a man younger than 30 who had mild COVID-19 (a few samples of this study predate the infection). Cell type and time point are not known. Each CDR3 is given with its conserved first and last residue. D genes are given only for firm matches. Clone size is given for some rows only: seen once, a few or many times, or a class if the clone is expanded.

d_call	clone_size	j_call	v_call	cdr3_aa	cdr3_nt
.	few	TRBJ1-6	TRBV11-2	CASSLPDSPLHF	TGTGCCAGCAGCTTACCCGATTCACCCCTCCACTTT
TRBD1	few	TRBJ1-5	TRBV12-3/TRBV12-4	CASSEGQGQPQHF	TGTGCCAGCAGCGAGGGACAGGGCCAGCCCCAGCATTTT
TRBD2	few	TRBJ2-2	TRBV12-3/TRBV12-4	CASSRSGTSGGGELFF	TGTGCCAGCAGCAGATCCGGGACTAGCGGGGGCGGGGAGCTGTTTTTT
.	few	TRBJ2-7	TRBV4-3	CASSQGVDSSYEQYF	TGCGCCAGCAGCCAAGGGGTGGACAGCTCCTACGAGCAGTACTTC
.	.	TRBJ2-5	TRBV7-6	CASSLGWGALETQYF	TGTGCCAGCAGCTTGGGGTGGGGGGCACTCGAGACCCAGTACTTC
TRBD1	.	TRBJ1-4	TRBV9	CASSVEGAQAEKLFF	TGTGCCAGCAGCGTAGAGGGGGCGCAGGCGGAAAAACTGTTTTTT
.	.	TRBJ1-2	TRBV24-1	CATSVGSDGYTF	TGTGCCACCAGTGTCGGGAGTGACGGCTACACCTTC
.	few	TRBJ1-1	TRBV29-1	CSVDREWDTEAFF	TGCAGCGTTGACAGGGAATGGGACACTGAAGCTTTCTTT
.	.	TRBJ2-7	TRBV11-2	CASSLALSSYEQYF	TGTGCCAGCAGCTTAGCCCTTAGCTCCTACGAGCAGTACTTC
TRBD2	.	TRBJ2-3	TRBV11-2	CASSKSGGDTQYF	TGTGCCAGCAGCAAGAGCGGGGGGGATACGCAGTATTTT
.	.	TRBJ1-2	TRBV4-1	CASSQVSGGYTF	TGCGCCAGCAGCCAAGTTTCTGGCGGCTACACCTTC
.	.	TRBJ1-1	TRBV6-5	CATEDRLNTEAFF	TGTGCCACCGAGGACAGATTGAACACTGAAGCTTTCTTT
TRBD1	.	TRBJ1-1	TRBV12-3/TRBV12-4	CASSLKHRTGKAFF	TGTGCCAGCAGTCTGAAACATCGGACAGGGAAGGCTTTCTTT
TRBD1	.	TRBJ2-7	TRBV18	CASSPPGTEEQYF	TGTGCCAGCTCACCTCCCGGGACAGAGGAGCAGTACTTC
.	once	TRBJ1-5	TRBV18	CASSPGGYYSNQPQHF	TGTGCCAGCTCACCGGGAGGGTACTATAGCAATCAGCCCCAGCATTTT
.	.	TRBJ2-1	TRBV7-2	CASSLATWEQFF	TGTGCCAGCAGCTTAGCCACATGGGAGCAGTTCTTC
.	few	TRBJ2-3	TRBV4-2	CASSQAFGRGSDTQYF	TGTGCCAGCAGCCAAGCCTTTGGTCGGGGTTCGGATACGCAGTATTTT
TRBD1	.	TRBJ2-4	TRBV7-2	CASSLGGSTKNIQYF	TGTGCCAGCAGCCTAGGGGGCAGTACCAAAAACATTCAGTACTTC
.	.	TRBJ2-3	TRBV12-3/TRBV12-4	CASSTTGPADTQYF	TGTGCCAGCAGTACTACAGGGCCGGCAGATACGCAGTATTTT
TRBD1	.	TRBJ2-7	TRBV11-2	CASSSNLRTGEEQYF	TGTGCCAGCAGCTCCAACCTTCGAACAGGGGAGGAGCAGTACTTC
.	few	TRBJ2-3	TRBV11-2	CASSLIRIVTDTQYF	TGTGCCAGCAGCTTAATCCGGATAGTCACAGATACGCAGTATTTT
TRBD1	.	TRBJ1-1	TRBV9	CASSVQGGGEAFF	TGTGCCAGCAGTGTACAGGGGGGAGGTGAAGCTTTCTTT
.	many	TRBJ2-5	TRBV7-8	CASSLESGTQGRETQYF	TGTGCCAGCAGCTTAGAATCCGGGACGCAAGGGAGGGAGACCCAGTACTTC
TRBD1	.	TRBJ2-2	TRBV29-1	CSVPTDRSNTGELFF	TGCAGCGTTCCAACGGACAGGTCAAACACCGGGGAGCTGTTTTTT
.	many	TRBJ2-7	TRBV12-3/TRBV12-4	CASSGFGGAVEQYF	TGTGCCAGCAGTGGGTTTGGGGGGGCGGTGGAGCAGTACTTC
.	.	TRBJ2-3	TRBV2	CASTYRDRESTDTQYF	TGTGCCAGCACTTACCGGGACCGAGAGAGCACAGATACGCAGTATTTT
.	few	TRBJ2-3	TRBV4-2	CASSQGDTDTQYF	TGTGCCAGCAGCCAGGGCGACACAGATACGCAGTATTTT
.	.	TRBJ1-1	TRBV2	CASIPGHTNTEAFF	TGTGCCAGCATACCGGGACACACGAACACTGAAGCTTTCTTT
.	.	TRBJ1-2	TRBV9	CASSVGRNYGYTF	TGTGCCAGCAGCGTAGGGCGGAACTATGGCTACACCTTC
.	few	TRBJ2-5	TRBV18	CASSPPGFETQYF	TGTGCCAGCTCACCACCGGGGTTTGAGACCCAGTACTTC
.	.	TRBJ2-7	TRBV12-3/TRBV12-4	CASGFYEQYF	TGTGCCAGCGGCTTCTACGAGCAGTACTTC
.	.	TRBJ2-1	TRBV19	CASSASRSSYNEQFF	TGTGCCAGTTCGGCTAGCCGATCCTCCTACAATGAGCAGTTCTTC
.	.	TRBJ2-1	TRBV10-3	CAISEGWRDNEQFF	TGTGCCATCAGTGAGGGATGGCGAGACAATGAGCAGTTCTTC
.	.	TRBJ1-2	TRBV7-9	CASSWETGTYGYTF	TGTGCCAGCAGCTGGGAAACAGGGACCTATGGCTACACCTTC
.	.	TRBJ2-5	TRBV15	CATSSDSPRGETQYF	TGTGCCACCAGCAGCGACAGTCCCAGAGGGGAGACCCAGTACTTC
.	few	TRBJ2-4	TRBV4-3	CASSQDRGPKNIQYF	TGCGCCAGCAGCCAAGATCGGGGCCCCAAAAACATTCAGTACTTC
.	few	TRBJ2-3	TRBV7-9	CASTRTTSTDTQYF	TGTGCCAGCACGCGGACCACTAGCACAGATACGCAGTATTTT
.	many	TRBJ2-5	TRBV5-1	CASSLEFGETQYF	TGCGCCAGCAGCTTGGAATTTGGAGAGACCCAGTACTTC
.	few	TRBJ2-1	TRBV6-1	CASSSPGSNLEQFF	TGTGCCAGCAGCTCCCCCGGGTCGAACCTGGAGCAGTTCTTC
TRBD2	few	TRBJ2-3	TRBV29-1	CSTDAGGGTDTQYF	TGCAGCACGGATGCGGGGGGGGGCACAGATACGCAGTATTTT
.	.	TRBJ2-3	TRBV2	CASSDVGTDTQYF	TGTGCCAGCAGTGACGTGGGCACAGATACGCAGTATTTT
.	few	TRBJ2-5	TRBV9	CASSVAGGSVAETQYF	TGTGCCAGCAGCGTAGCTGGTGGATCCGTGGCGGAGACCCAGTACTTC
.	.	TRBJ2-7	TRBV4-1	CASRGQTYEQYF	TGCGCCAGCAGGGGGCAGACCTACGAGCAGTACTTC
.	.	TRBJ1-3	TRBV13	CASSLGDGNTIYF	TGTGCCAGCAGCTTAGGAGATGGAAACACCATATATTTT
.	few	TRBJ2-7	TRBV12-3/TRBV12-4	CASSFQPSYEQYF	TGTGCCAGCAGTTTCCAGCCTTCCTACGAGCAGTACTTC
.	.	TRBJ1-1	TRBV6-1	CASARIMNTEAFF	TGTGCCAGCGCCCGGATCATGAACACTGAAGCTTTCTTT
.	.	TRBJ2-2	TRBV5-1	CASSLLQLNTGELFF	TGCGCCAGCAGCTTGTTACAGCTGAACACCGGGGAGCTGTTTTTT
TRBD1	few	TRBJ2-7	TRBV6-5	CASTDRYDEQYF	TGTGCCAGCACGGACAGGTACGACGAGCAGTACTTC
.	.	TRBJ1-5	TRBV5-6	CASSLGVATDNQPQHF	TGTGCCAGCAGCTTGGGTGTGGCGACAGATAATCAGCCCCAGCATTTT
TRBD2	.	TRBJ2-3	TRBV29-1	CSALAGGLGDTQYF	TGCAGCGCACTAGCGGGGGGGCTCGGAGATACGCAGTATTTT
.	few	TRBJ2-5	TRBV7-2	CASSFHGRETQYF	TGTGCCAGCAGCTTTCATGGACGAGAGACCCAGTACTTC
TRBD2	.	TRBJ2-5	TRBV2	CASKGLPGETQYF	TGTGCCAGCAAGGGACTACCGGGAGAGACCCAGTACTTC
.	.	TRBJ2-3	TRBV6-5	CASSYGGTRHSTDTQYF	TGTGCCAGCAGTTACGGCGGGACTCGCCATAGCACAGATACGCAGTATTTT
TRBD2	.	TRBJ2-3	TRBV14	CASSRLAGGSTDTQYF	TGTGCCAGCAGCCGTTTAGCGGGGGGAAGCACAGATACGCAGTATTTT